These 11 T cell receptor beta chains originate from one sample sequenced in a study of blood T cells in healthy people across ages. For the second PCR, which ran for about 6 to 12 cycles, a sample-barcoded 5' primer and a J-beta primer mix were used. TCRdb reprocessed the 5' RACE reads with MiXCR, giving one entry per CDR3 protein. The sample carries hundreds of thousands of distinct CDR3 sequences, under 45% recorded once. Source material: blood. The origin of the receptors is a man between 60 and 70 years old in good health.

The chain has TRBV24-1 and TRBJ2-5, with unresolved D. The CDR3 totals 11 residues. Trimming stripped 1 base from V and 4 bases from J, with 0 bases between. The germline V gene encodes CDR1 KGHDR and CDR2 SFDVKD. This CDR3 reads CATSDLETQYF. Written as DNA, the CDR3 is TGTGCCACCAGTGATTTAGAGACCCAGTACTTC.

This clonotype was observed a few times. The chain recombines TRBV6-5 with TRBJ1-2; 7 nucleotides match TRBD1. This CDR3 spans 14 amino acids. The trim removed 6 bases at V and 7 bases at J, leaving 11 bases unmatched. Germline V gene sequence: CDR1 MNHEY, CDR2 SVGAGI. CDR3 in amino acids: CASRTGQRVGGYTF. The CDR3 coding sequence is TGTGCCAGCAGAACGGGACAGCGGGTTGGTGGCTACACCTTC.

The chain joins TRBV20-1 to TRBJ1-4; D is possibly TRBD1 (6 bases). The CDR3 is 13 residues long. V was pared by 0 bases and J by 6 bases, with 8 bases between. CDR1 is DFQATT, CDR2 SNEGSKA, per germline (reference sequence). The CDR3 DNA follows: TGCAGTGCTAGAGAACAGGGCGATGAAAAACTGTTTTTT. It translates to CSAREQGDEKLFF.

The sample holds a few counts of this clonotype. J is TRBJ1-1 and V is TRBV29-1; D not certain. The CDR3 length is 13 residues. Trimming pared 7 bases from V and 0 bases from J, leaving 12 bases between. Germline loops: CDR1 SQVTM, CDR2 ANQGSEA. The CDR3 reads CSAVEGMNTEAFF. As DNA, the CDR3 is TGCAGCGCTGTGGAGGGAATGAACACTGAAGCTTTCTTT.

The table lists this clonotype with a few counts. V and J are TRBV9 and TRBJ1-1; a weak D match, TRBD1 (6 bases). The CDR3 contains 15 residues. V was shortened by 0 bases and J by 6 bases, with 15 bases between the two germline ends. Germline CDR1 reads SGDLS; CDR2 reads YYNGEE. The CDR3 nucleotides read TGTGCCAGCAGCGTAGAAGAGAAAGGACAGCCTGAAGCTTTCTTT. Its protein is CASSVEEKGQPEAFF.

The chain couples TRBV7-9 to TRBJ2-1; no definite D call. The CDR3 extends over 15 amino acids. Trimming took 5 bases from V and 0 from J, leaving 11 bases between them. Per the germline V gene, CDR1 is SEHNR and CDR2 is FQNEAQ (reference sequence). The CDR3 bases are TGTGCCAGCAGCGTCAATATCGGCTCCTACAATGAGCAGTTCTTC. This encodes CASSVNIGSYNEQFF.

The table lists this clonotype with a few counts. The gene calls are TRBV30 and TRBJ1-2, with D maybe TRBD1 (5 bases). Per germline, CDR1 GTSNPN and CDR2 SVGIG (reference sequence). Trimming took off 5 bases at V and 2 bases at J, with 12 bases between the two ends. CDR3 length: 13 amino acids. CDR3 coding DNA: TGTGCCTGGGGACAAAGGACCAACTATGGCTACACCTTC. Its translation is CAWGQRTNYGYTF.

The chain uses TRBV30 and TRBJ1-2, with TRBD1 matching over 7 bases. Germline CDR1 is GTSNPN and CDR2 is SVGIG (reference sequence). V shed 3 bases and J 7 bases; nucleotides not matched to a gene: 20. The CDR3 has 17 amino acids. As DNA, the CDR3 is TGTGCCTGGAGAACAGGGGCTTACCCCTCGCCTGCAGGTGGCTACACCTTC. Amino acids: CAWRTGAYPSPAGGYTF.

This clonotype has more than one count but fewer than ten. The chain employs TRBV29-1 and TRBJ2-7, with 9 bases fitting TRBD1. CDR1 SQVTM and CDR2 ANQGSEA come from the germline V gene. The CDR3 covers 14 residues. The junction had 3 bases not matched to a gene; V was cut back by 0 bases and J by 3 bases. As DNA, the CDR3 is TGCAGCGTTGAAGAAGGGACAGGGAGCTACGAGCAGTACTTC. This encodes CSVEEGTGSYEQYF.

This clonotype has only a few counts. This chain uses TRBV12-3 or TRBV12-4 with TRBJ2-7; TRBD2 matches at 8 bases. V shed 3 bases, J shed 0 bases, and the junction held 4 bases outside the gene matches. The CDR3 runs to 15 residues. The CDR3 coding sequence is TGTGCCAGCAGTTTCGGGACTAGTCCCTCCTACGAGCAGTACTTC. Its protein is CASSFGTSPSYEQYF.

The gene calls are TRBV5-5 and TRBJ2-4; D is perhaps TRBD1 (5 bases). The J call may be faulty, since TRBJ2-7 better matches the DNA end. CDR1 and CDR2 from the germline V gene are SGHKS and YYEKEE (reference sequence). CDR3 length: 15 amino acids. CDR3 nucleotide sequence: TGTGCCAGCAGCTTGCAGGGTGGGGCGCATATCGAGCAGTACTTC. Translation: CASSLQGGAHIEQYF.